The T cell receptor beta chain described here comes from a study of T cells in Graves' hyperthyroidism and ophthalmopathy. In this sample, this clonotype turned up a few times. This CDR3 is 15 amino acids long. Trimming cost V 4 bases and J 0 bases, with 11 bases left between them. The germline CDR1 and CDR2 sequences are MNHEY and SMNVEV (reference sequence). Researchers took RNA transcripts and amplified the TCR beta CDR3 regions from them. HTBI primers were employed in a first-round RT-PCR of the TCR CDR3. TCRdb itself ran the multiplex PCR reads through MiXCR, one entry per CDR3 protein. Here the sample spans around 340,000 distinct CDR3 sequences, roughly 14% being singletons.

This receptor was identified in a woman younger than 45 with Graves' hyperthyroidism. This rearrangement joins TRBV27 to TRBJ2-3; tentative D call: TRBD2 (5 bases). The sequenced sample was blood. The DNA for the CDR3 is TGTGCCAGCAGTTCGAAACGGGGTAGCACAGATACGCAGTATTTT. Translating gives CASSSKRGSTDTQYF.